The T cell receptor beta chain described here comes from a study of identical twins. The CDR3 spans 12 residues. V dropped 6 bases and J dropped 11 bases, with 13 bases sitting between them. Each CDR3 protein gets one entry after TCRdb re-called the 5' RACE reads with MiXCR. The sample has roughly 570,000 distinct CDR3 sequences, roughly 9.9% seen once; the top ten hold approximately 3%. These data also featured in a second study, about yellow fever vaccine responses in identical twins.

This chain connects TRBV12-3 or TRBV12-4 to TRBJ1-4, with D unclear. The receptor was derived from a young woman in good health. Specimen: PBMCs. As DNA, the CDR3 is TGTGCCAGCAGCCTTCGGACGGCTAAACTGTTTTTT. It encodes CASSLRTAKLFF.